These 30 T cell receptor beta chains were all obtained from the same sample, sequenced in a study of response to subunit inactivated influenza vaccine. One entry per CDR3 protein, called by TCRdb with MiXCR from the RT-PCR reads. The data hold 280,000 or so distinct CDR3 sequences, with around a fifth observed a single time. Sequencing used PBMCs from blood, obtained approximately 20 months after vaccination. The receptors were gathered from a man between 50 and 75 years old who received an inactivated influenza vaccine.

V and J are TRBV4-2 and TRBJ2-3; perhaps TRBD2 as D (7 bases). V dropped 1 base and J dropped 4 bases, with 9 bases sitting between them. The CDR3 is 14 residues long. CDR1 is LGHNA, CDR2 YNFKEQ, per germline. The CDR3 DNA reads TGTGCCAGCAGCCAAGCGGGGGGCCCAGATACGCAGTATTTT. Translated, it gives CASSQAGGPDTQYF.

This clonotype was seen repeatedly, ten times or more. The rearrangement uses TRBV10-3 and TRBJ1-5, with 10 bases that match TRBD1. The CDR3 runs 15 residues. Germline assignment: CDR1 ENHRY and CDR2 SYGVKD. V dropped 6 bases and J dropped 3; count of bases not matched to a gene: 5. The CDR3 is CAISPGQGNNQPQHF. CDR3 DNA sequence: TGTGCCATCAGCCCGGGACAGGGGAACAATCAGCCCCAGCATTTT.

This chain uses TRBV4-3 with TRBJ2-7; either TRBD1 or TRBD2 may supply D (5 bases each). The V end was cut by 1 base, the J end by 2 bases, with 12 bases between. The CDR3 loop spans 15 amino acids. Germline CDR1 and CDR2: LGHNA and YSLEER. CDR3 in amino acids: CASSQALGTPYEQYF. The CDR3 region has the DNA TGCGCCAGCAGCCAAGCGCTCGGGACCCCCTACGAGCAGTACTTC.

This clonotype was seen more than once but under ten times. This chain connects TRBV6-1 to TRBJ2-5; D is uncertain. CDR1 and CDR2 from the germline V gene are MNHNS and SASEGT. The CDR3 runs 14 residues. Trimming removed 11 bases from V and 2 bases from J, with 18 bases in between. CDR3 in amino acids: CAPKPNLPQETQYF. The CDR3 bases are TGTGCCCCCAAACCGAACCTCCCACAAGAGACCCAGTACTTC.

DNA for the CDR3: TGTGCCACCAGTGAGACACCAGCGAGGGCTGCAGATACGCAGTATTTT. Translated, it gives CATSETPARAADTQYF. The chain joins TRBV24-1 to TRBJ2-3, with a weak D call TRBD2 (5 bases). Germline V gene data show CDR1 as KGHDR and CDR2 as SFDVKD. The CDR3 runs 16 residues. Between the trimmed V and J ends, which lost 4 bases and 4 bases, there was a span of 17 bases.

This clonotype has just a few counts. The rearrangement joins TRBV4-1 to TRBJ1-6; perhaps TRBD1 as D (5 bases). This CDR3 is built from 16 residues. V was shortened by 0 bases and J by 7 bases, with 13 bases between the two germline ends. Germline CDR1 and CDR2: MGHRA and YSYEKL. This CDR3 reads CASSQDSPGLNSPLHF. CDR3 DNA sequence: TGCGCCAGCAGCCAAGATTCGCCAGGGTTAAATTCACCCCTCCACTTT.

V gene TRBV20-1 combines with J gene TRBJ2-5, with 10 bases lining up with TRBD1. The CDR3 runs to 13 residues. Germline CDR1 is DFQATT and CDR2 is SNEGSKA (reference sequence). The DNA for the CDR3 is TGCAGCCCCGGGACAGGGGCTGGGGAGACCCAGTACTTC. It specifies CSPGTGAGETQYF.

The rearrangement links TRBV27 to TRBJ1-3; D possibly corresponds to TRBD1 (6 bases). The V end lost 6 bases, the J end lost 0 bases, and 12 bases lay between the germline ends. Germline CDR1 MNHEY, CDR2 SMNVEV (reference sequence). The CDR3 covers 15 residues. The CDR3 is CASSGTPISGNTIYF. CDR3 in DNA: TGTGCCAGCAGCGGGACACCTATCTCTGGAAACACCATATATTTT.

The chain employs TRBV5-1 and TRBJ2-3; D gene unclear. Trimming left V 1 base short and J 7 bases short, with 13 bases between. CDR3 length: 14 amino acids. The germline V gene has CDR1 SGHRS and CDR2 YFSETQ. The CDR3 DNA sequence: TGCGCCAGCAGCTTGAGCGTACTTCGACATACGCAGTATTTT. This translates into CASSLSVLRHTQYF.

Here the CDR3 DNA reads TGTGCCAGCAGCCAAGAGATTCGTGTAACTGAAGCTTTCTTT. Translation: CASSQEIRVTEAFF. The genes are TRBV3-1 and TRBJ1-1; D is unclear. The CDR3 consists of 14 residues. Germline loops: CDR1 LGHDT, CDR2 YNNKEL (reference sequence). With 0 bases removed from V and 5 bases from J, the gap between germline ends came to 10 bases.

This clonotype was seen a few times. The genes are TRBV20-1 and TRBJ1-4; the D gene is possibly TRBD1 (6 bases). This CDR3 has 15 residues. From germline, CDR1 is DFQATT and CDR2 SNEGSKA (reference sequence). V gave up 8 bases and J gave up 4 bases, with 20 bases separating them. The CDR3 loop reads CSSKGGAELNEKLFF. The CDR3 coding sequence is TGCAGTTCAAAGGGGGGGGCCGAACTTAATGAAAAACTGTTTTTT.

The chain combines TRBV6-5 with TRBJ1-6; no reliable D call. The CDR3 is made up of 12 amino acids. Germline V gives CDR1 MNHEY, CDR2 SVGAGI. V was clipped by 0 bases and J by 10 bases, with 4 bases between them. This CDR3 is CASSYSGSPLHF. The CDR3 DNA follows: TGTGCCAGCAGTTACTCGGGATCACCCCTCCACTTT.

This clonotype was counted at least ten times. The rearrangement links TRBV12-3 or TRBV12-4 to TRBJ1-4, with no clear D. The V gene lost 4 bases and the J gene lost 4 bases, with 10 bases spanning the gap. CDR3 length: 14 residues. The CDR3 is CASSSDGLNEKLFF. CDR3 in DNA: TGTGCCAGCAGTTCGGACGGTCTTAATGAAAAACTGTTTTTT.

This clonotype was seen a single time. The CDR3 sequence: CASSPQTEETQYF. For the CDR3, the DNA is TGTGCCAGCAGCCCCCAGACAGAAGAGACCCAGTACTTC. V usage is TRBV5-4 and J usage is TRBJ2-5; D is possibly TRBD1 (5 bases). Germline CDR1 is SGHNT and CDR2 is YYREEE (reference sequence). This CDR3 spans 13 amino acids. Deletions cut 4 bases from V and 3 bases from J, with 10 bases between.

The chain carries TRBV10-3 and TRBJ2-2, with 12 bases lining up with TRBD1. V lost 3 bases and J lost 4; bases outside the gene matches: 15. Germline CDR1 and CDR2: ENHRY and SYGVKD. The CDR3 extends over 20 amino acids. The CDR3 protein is CAISETGTGGVRVFTGELFF. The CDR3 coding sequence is TGTGCCATCAGTGAAACCGGGACAGGGGGCGTCCGGGTATTCACCGGGGAGCTGTTTTTT.

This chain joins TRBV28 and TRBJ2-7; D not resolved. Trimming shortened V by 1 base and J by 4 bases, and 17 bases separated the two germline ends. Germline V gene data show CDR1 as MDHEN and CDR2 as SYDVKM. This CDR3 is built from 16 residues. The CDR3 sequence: CASSLYWGPDEYEQYF. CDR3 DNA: TGTGCCAGCAGTTTATATTGGGGTCCGGACGAATACGAGCAGTACTTC.

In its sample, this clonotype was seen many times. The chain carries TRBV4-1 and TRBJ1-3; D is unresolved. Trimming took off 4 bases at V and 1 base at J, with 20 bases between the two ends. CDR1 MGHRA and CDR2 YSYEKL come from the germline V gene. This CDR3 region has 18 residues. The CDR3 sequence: CASSLRNAVQGSGNTIYF. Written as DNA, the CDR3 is TGCGCCAGCAGCCTCCGAAACGCGGTTCAAGGGTCTGGAAACACCATATATTTT.

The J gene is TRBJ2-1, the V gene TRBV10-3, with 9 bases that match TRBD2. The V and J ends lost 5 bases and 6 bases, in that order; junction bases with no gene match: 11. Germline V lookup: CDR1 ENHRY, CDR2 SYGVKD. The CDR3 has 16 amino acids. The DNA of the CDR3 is TGTGCCATCAGTCTGGGCGGGGGGGCCGTTGGCAATGAGCAGTTCTTC. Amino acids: CAISLGGGAVGNEQFF.

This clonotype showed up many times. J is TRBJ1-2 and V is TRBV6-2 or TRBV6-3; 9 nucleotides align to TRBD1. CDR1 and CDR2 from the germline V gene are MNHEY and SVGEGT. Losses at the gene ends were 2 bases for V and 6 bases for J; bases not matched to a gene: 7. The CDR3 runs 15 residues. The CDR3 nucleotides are TGTGCCAGCAGTTACCCCAGGACAGGGGACCATGGCTACACCTTC. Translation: CASSYPRTGDHGYTF.

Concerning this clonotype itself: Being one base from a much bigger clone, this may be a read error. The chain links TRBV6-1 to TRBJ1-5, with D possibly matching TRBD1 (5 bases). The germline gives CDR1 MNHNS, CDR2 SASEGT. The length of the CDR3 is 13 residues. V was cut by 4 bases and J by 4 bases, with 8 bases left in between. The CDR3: CASSGRANQPQHF. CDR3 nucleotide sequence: TGTGCCAGCAGTGGCAGGGCTAATCAGCCCCAGCATTTT.

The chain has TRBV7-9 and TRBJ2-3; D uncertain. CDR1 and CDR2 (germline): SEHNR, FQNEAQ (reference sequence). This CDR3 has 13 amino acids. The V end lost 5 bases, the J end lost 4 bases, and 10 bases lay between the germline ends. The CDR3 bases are TGTGCCAGCAGCGAAAGGGTCTCAGATACGCAGTATTTT. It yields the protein CASSERVSDTQYF.

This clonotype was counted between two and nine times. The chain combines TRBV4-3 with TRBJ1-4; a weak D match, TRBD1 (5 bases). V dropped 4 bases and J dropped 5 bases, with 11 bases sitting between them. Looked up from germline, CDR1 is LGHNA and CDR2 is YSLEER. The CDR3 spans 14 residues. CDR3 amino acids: CASSPDSRNEKLFF. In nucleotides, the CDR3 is TGCGCCAGCAGCCCTGACAGCCGCAATGAAAAACTGTTTTTT.

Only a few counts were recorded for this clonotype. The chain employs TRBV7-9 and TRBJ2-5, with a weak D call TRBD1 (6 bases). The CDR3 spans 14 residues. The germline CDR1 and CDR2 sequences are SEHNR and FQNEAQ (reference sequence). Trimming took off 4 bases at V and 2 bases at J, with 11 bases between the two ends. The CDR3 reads CASSSAQGQETQYF. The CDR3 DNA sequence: TGTGCCAGCAGCTCGGCCCAGGGGCAAGAGACCCAGTACTTC.

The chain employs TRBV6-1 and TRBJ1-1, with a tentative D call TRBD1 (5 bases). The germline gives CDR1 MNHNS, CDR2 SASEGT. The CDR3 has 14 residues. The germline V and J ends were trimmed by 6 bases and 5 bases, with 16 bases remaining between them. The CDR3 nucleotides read TGTGCCAGCAGACGGGACCCAGGAAAAACTGAAGCTTTCTTT. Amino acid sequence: CASRRDPGKTEAFF.

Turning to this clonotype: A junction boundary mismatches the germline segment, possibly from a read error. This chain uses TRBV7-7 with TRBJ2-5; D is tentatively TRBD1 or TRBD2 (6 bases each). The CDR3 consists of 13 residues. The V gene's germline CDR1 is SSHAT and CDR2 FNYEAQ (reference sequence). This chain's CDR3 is CASSLQGGGAQYF. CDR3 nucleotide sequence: TGTGCTAGCAGCTTACAGGGAGGTGGGGCCCAGTACTTC.

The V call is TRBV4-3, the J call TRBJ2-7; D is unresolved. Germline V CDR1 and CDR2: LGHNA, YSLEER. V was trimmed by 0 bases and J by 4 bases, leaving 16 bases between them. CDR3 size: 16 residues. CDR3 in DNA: TGCGCCAGCAGCCAAGATCGGGCTGGAAGAAATTACGAGCAGTACTTC. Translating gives CASSQDRAGRNYEQYF.

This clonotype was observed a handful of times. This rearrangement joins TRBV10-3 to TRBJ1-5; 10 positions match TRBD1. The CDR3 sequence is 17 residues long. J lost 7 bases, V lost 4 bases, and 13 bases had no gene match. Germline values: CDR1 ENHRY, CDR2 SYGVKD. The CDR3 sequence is CAISGTSGTGEWQPQHF. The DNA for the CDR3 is TGTGCCATCAGTGGTACCTCCGGGACAGGGGAATGGCAGCCCCAGCATTTT.

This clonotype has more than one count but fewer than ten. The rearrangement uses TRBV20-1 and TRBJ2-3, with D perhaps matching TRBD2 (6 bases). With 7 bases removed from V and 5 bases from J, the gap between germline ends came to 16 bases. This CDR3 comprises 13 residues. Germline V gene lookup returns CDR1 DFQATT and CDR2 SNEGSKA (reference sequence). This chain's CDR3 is CSVRTGGIDTQYF. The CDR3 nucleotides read TGCAGTGTACGAACTGGGGGGATAGATACGCAGTATTTT.

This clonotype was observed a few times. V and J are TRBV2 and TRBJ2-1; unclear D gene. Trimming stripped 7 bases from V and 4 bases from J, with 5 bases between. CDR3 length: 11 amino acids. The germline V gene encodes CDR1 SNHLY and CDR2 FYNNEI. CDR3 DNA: TGTGCCAGCACAGTATACAATGAGCAGTTCTTC. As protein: CASTVYNEQFF.

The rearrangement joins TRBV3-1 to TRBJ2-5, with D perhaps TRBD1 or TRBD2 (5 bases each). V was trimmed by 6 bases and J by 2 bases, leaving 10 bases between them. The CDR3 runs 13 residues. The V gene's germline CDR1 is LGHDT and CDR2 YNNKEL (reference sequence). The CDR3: CASSAGTQETQYF. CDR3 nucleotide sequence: TGTGCCAGCAGTGCCGGGACGCAAGAGACCCAGTACTTC.